A single sample gave rise to the 25 T cell receptor beta chains below, sequenced in a study of blood T cell repertoires in COVID-19. Using immunoSEQ multiplex PCR, the repertoire was profiled, and TCRdb retains in-frame clones only, with some absent. The sample carries around 400,000 clones, 70% to 90% recorded once. The sequencing sample was made of PBMCs or T cells enriched from blood (not recorded which). These receptors were taken from a woman in her late teens or twenties who had been exposed to COVID-19.

V is TRBV11-2 and J is TRBJ1-2; D may be TRBD1 (6 bases). The CDR3 covers 14 residues. V shed 5 bases and J shed 4 bases, with 14 bases lying between them. Per the germline V gene, CDR1 is SGHAT and CDR2 is FQNNGV. CDR3 nucleotide sequence: TGTGCCAGCAGCCTCTCCGGGGGGCCCTATGGCTACACCTTC. Its translation: CASSLSGGPYGYTF. The full variable domain, with the rest looked up from reference TRBV11-2 and TRBJ1-2, is EAGVAQSPRYKIIEKRQSVAFWCNPISGHATLYWYQQILGQGPKLLIQFQNNGVVDDSQLPKDRFSAERLKGVDSTLKIQPAKLEDSAVYLCASSLSGGPYGYTFGSGTRLTVV.

The V gene is TRBV6-5, the J gene TRBJ1-4; 9 bases are shared with TRBD1. Unmatched junction bases numbered 9, after V lost 5 bases and J lost 8 bases. CDR3 length equals 15 residues. The germline V gene has CDR1 MNHEY and CDR2 SVGAGI. The CDR3 DNA is TGTGCCAGCAGTAGAGGGGGACAGGGTGGAGAAAAACTGTTTTTT. Translation gives CASSRGGQGGEKLFF.

This clone was counted between two and nine times. The chain is built from TRBV7-3 and TRBJ2-1; 14 bases agree with TRBD2. With V trimmed by 5 bases and J by 12 bases, 6 bases remained unmatched. Germline CDR1 SGHTA, CDR2 FQGTGA. The CDR3 has 14 amino acids. The CDR3 bases are TGTGCCAGCAGCGAGGGACTAGCGGGGGAATGGCAGTTCTTC. It specifies CASSEGLAGEWQFF. The full variable domain, its missing parts supplied by reference TRBV7-3 and TRBJ2-1, is GAGVSQTPSNKVTEKGKYVELRCDPISGHTALYWYRQSLGQGPEFLIYFQGTGAADDSGLPNDRFFAVRPEGSVSTLKIQRTERGDSAVYLCASSEGLAGEWQFFGPGTRLTVL.

The chain joins TRBV28 to TRBJ2-7; TRBD1 might be the D (6 bases). Germline V CDR1 and CDR2: MDHEN, SYDVKM. Trimming shortened V by 5 bases and J by 5 bases, and 13 bases separated the two germline ends. This CDR3 has 13 amino acids. CDR3 bases: TGTGCCAGCAGTCGCCCCAACAGGGACGAGCAGTACTTC. Protein product: CASSRPNRDEQYF.

To note about this clone: The same CDR3 is also encoded by other DNA sequences in this sample. The rearrangement joins TRBV5-1 to TRBJ2-1, with 9 bases lining up with TRBD1. The CDR3 is 15 residues long. The germline CDR1 and CDR2 sequences are SGHRS and YFSETQ. With V trimmed by 4 bases and J by 1 base, 3 bases remained unmatched. CDR3 amino acids: CASSGGQGSYNEQFF. The CDR3 region has the DNA TGCGCCAGCAGCGGGGGACAGGGTTCCTACAATGAGCAGTTCTTC.

This clone has just a few counts. This chain uses TRBV28 with TRBJ2-7, with 7 bases matching TRBD1. Trimming took 5 bases from V and 10 from J; bases not matched to a gene: 11. CDR3 length: 13 amino acids. Germline CDR1 reads MDHEN; CDR2 reads SYDVKM. The CDR3 region is CASSLGDRITQYF. The CDR3 DNA sequence: TGTGCCAGCAGTCTCGGGGACAGAATCACACAGTACTTC.

The chain combines TRBV6-4 with TRBJ2-1; D call uncertain. Trimming took off 4 bases at V and 4 bases at J, with 8 bases between the two ends. From germline, CDR1 is MRHNA and CDR2 SNTAGT. The CDR3 is made up of 13 amino acids. The CDR3 sequence: CASSVQKYNEQFF. For the CDR3, the DNA is TGTGCCAGCAGTGTTCAAAAATACAATGAGCAGTTCTTC.

The chain couples TRBV28 to TRBJ1-5; D might be TRBD1 (5 bases). CDR1 MDHEN and CDR2 SYDVKM come from the germline V gene. Trimming took off 2 bases at V and 4 bases at J, with 9 bases between the two ends. This CDR3 is 14 amino acids long. CDR3 region: CASSLVRGNQPQHF. In DNA, the CDR3 is TGTGCCAGCAGTTTAGTAAGGGGTAATCAGCCCCAGCATTTT.

J is TRBJ1-5 and V is TRBV28; 7 nucleotides align to TRBD1. This CDR3 is 17 amino acids long. V lost 6 bases and J lost 3; bases outside the gene matches: 14. Germline assignment: CDR1 MDHEN and CDR2 SYDVKM. Written as DNA, the CDR3 is TGTGCCAGCAGCACCACACGACAGGGTCAGCACAATCAGCCCCAGCATTTT. As protein: CASSTTRQGQHNQPQHF. The whole variable domain, filled in from reference TRBV28 and TRBJ1-5, reads DVKVTQSSRYLVKRTGEKVFLECVQDMDHENMFWYRQDPGLGLRLIYFSYDVKMKEKGDIPEGYSVSREKKERFSLILESASTNQTSMYLCASSTTRQGQHNQPQHFGDGTRLSIL.

This clone was observed a few times. The chain has TRBV19 and TRBJ2-1, with 10 bases fitting TRBD2. V lost 10 bases and J lost 7; bases outside the gene matches: 7. Germline CDR1 and CDR2: LNHDA and SQIVND (reference sequence). The CDR3 runs to 13 residues. The CDR3 sequence: CATSGRVENEQFF. The CDR3 coding sequence is TGTGCCACTAGCGGGAGAGTGGAGAATGAGCAGTTCTTC.

The rearrangement links TRBV28 to TRBJ1-2, with 7 nucleotides matching TRBD1. Trimming cost V 6 bases and J 4 bases; bases outside gene matches: 8. CDR3 length: 14 residues. Germline V gene data show CDR1 as MDHEN and CDR2 as SYDVKM. CDR3 residues: CASRTTGQSYGYTF. The CDR3 coding sequence is TGTGCCAGCAGGACGACAGGGCAAAGCTATGGCTACACCTTC.

This clone was recorded only once. The V call is TRBV6-5, the J call TRBJ2-5, with a possible D match to TRBD1 (7 bases). Deletions cut 6 bases from V and 3 bases from J, with 11 bases between. CDR3 size: 13 residues. CDR1 and CDR2 from the germline V gene are MNHEY and SVGAGI. The CDR3 DNA is TGTGCCAGCAGCCCCAGGGGGGAAGAGACCCAGTACTTC. As protein: CASSPRGEETQYF.

This rearrangement joins TRBV19 to TRBJ2-2, with D uncertain. CDR3 size: 16 residues. With 5 bases removed from V and 0 bases from J, the gap between germline ends came to 13 bases. Germline loops: CDR1 LNHDA, CDR2 SQIVND (reference sequence). The CDR3 DNA reads as TGTGCCAGTAGTGAGCAGCCACTATCGAACACCGGGGAGCTGTTTTTT. Protein product: CASSEQPLSNTGELFF.

There are a few counts of this clone. The chain joins TRBV2 to TRBJ1-2; 9 positions match TRBD1. The J segment lost 2 bases and the V segment lost 8 bases, leaving 3 bases of the junction unmatched. Germline loops: CDR1 SNHLY, CDR2 FYNNEI. This CDR3 is 13 amino acids long. Here the CDR3 DNA reads TGTGCCAGCTGGGGACAGGGAAACTATGGCTACACCTTC. Translation gives CASWGQGNYGYTF. Full variable domain (missing parts from reference TRBV2 and TRBJ1-2): EPEVTQTPSHQVTQMGQEVILRCVPISNHLYFYWYRQILGQKVEFLVSFYNNEISEKSEIFDDQFSVERPDGSNFTLKIRSTKLEDSAMYFCASWGQGNYGYTFGSGTRLTVV.

This rearrangement joins TRBV6-6 to TRBJ1-4; D unclear. Looked up from germline, CDR1 is MNHNY and CDR2 is SVGAGI (reference sequence). V was cut by 0 bases and J by 7 bases, with 9 bases left in between. CDR3 length equals 14 residues. The CDR3 DNA follows: TGTGCCAGCAGTTACTCGATTCTAGGTGAAAAACTGTTTTTT. As protein: CASSYSILGEKLFF.

Worth noting for this clone: This sequence may be a read error, since a much larger clone differs from it by one base. The chain joins TRBV21-1 to TRBJ2-3; TRBD2 is the table's D call and was not checked against the DNA. TRBV21-1 corresponds to a pseudogene. The CDR3 covers 11 residues. The CDR3 loop reads CASSFGDTQYF. The DNA for the CDR3 is TGTGCCAGCAGCTTCGGAGATACGCAGTATTTT.

The gene calls are TRBV7-9 and TRBJ2-7, with unresolved D. Germline V CDR1 and CDR2: SEHNR, FQNEAQ (reference sequence). CDR3 size: 14 residues. The V end lost 2 bases, the J end lost 6 bases, and 14 bases lay between the germline ends. The chain's CDR3 is CASSLSFNSGEQYF. CDR3 sequence (DNA): TGTGCCAGCAGCTTATCGTTTAATTCGGGCGAGCAGTACTTC. Combining the CDR3 with reference TRBV7-9 and TRBJ2-7 gives the whole variable domain DTGVSQNPRHKITKRGQNVTFRCDPISEHNRLYWYRQTLGQGPEFLTYFQNEAQLEKSRLLSDRFSAERPKGSFSTLEIQRTEQGDSAMYLCASSLSFNSGEQYFGPGTRLTVT.

The chain carries TRBV19 and TRBJ1-3; TRBD1 agrees at 7 bases. This CDR3 spans 17 amino acids. CDR1 and CDR2 from the germline V gene are LNHDA and SQIVND (reference sequence). J gave up 0 bases and V 4 bases, and 9 bases lay outside the gene matches. CDR3 region: CASSNTGALISGNTIYF. The CDR3, as DNA: TGTGCCAGTAGTAATACAGGGGCCCTGATCTCTGGAAACACCATATATTTT.

This clone was seen just once. The genes are TRBV5-1 and TRBJ2-1, with 8 bases lining up with TRBD1. Germline assignment: CDR1 SGHRS and CDR2 YFSETQ. The CDR3 has 15 amino acids. V was clipped by 3 bases and J by 4 bases; unmatched bases: 6. CDR3 DNA sequence: TGCGCCAGCAGCTGGGGGACAGGACCTTACAATGAGCAGTTCTTC. This translates into CASSWGTGPYNEQFF.

V is TRBV9 and J is TRBJ1-2, with a weak D call TRBD1 (5 bases). The CDR3 spans 12 residues. The ends were cut back, 3 bases at V and 5 bases at J, with 8 bases in the middle. Germline CDR1 and CDR2: SGDLS and YYNGEE. CDR3 loop: CASSASGYGYTF. CDR3 DNA: TGTGCCAGCAGCGCCTCAGGGTATGGCTACACCTTC.

The V gene is TRBV6-5, the J gene TRBJ2-7; perhaps TRBD1 as D (6 bases). V gave up 11 bases and J gave up 0 bases, with 17 bases separating them. The CDR3 consists of 14 residues. The germline V gene has CDR1 MNHEY and CDR2 SVGAGI. The CDR3 DNA is TGTGCCTCAGCGGTCAAGGACAGCTCCTACGAGCAGTACTTC. It specifies CASAVKDSSYEQYF.

The chain is built from TRBV15 and TRBJ1-1, with a tentative D call TRBD1 (6 bases). Deletions cut 0 bases from V and 4 bases from J, with 12 bases between. Germline loops: CDR1 LNHNV, CDR2 YYDKDF (reference sequence). The CDR3 is 15 amino acids. For the CDR3, the DNA is TGTGCCACCAGCAGAGACCGGGGGGCGGGCACTGAAGCTTTCTTT. Protein: CATSRDRGAGTEAFF.

The chain is built from TRBV18 and TRBJ1-2; D perhaps matches TRBD1 (5 bases). V lost 3 bases, J lost 6 bases, and 17 bases lay in between. The germline CDR1 and CDR2 sequences are KGHSH and LQKENI. The CDR3 covers 15 residues. CDR3 sequence reads: CASSPGWPKGDGYTF. The CDR3 region has the DNA TGTGCCAGCTCACCCGGTTGGCCGAAAGGGGATGGCTACACCTTC.

This rearrangement joins TRBV5-4 to TRBJ2-7; TRBD2 agrees at 10 bases. The CDR3 has 12 amino acids. The germline gives CDR1 SGHNT, CDR2 YYREEE (reference sequence). V was pared by 7 bases and J by 5 bases, with 3 bases of the junction left unmatched. CDR3 bases: TGTGCCAGCGGTAGCGGGAGGAACGAGCAGTACTTC. This translates into CASGSGRNEQYF.

This clone was seen a single time. The rearrangement links TRBV7-9 to TRBJ1-6, with 8 nucleotides matching TRBD1. V was clipped by 5 bases and J by 7 bases; unmatched bases: 13. From germline, CDR1 is SEHNR and CDR2 FQNEAQ (reference sequence). CDR3 length: 17 residues. The CDR3 loop is CASSPRTGRFPNSPLHF. The CDR3 DNA is TGTGCCAGCAGCCCGCGGACAGGGAGGTTTCCGAATTCACCCCTCCACTTT. The full variable domain, in which reference TRBV7-9 and TRBJ1-6 provide the parts outside the CDR3, is DTGVSQNPRHKITKRGQNVTFRCDPISEHNRLYWYRQTLGQGPEFLTYFQNEAQLEKSRLLSDRFSAERPKGSFSTLEIQRTEQGDSAMYLCASSPRTGRFPNSPLHFGNGTRLTVT.